This T cell receptor (beta chain) was profiled in a study of regulatory T cells in long-lasting Graves disease. Whole-study context: Positive TSH receptor antibodies alongside over 5 years of antithyroid drugs were what marked Graves' disease as persistent.

The sample's time point: persistent/refractory GD, antithyroid drugs over 5 years with positive TRAb. The TCR library was prepared using RNA isolated from PBMCs. This clonotype has at least ten counts. Its specificity is unknown. HTBI primers from iRepertoire and Arm-PCR of CDR3 regions yielded the TCR beta libraries. TCRdb reanalysed the multiplex PCR reads using MiXCR and keeps one entry per CDR3 protein. Among some 430,000 distinct CDR3 sequences, about a fifth were seen once, and the ten largest hold roughly 6.9%. In germline, CDR1 is MNHEY, CDR2 SMNVEV (reference sequence). This CDR3 is 13 amino acids long. The junction had 9 bases not matched to a gene; V was cut back by 9 bases and J by 5 bases. Points from the study as a whole: Persistent patients shared more public clonotypes (about 2,700) than newly diagnosed patients (under 1,000). TRBV28, TRBJ1-2 and TRBJ2-5 were favored in persistent disease.

This TCR was sampled from a female donor with Graves disease. V is TRBV27 and J is TRBJ1-1, with 7 bases matching TRBD1. The sequencing here drew on peripheral blood mononuclear cells (PBMCs), taken when the disease was refractory, from a patient treated with antithyroid drugs. The CDR3: CASADRDRTEAFF. DNA of the CDR3: TGTGCCAGTGCCGACAGGGACCGAACTGAAGCTTTCTTT.